This record covers a single TCR beta chain. The V segment lost 6 bases and the J segment 3 bases; nucleotides outside the gene matches: 5. Germline V gene data show CDR1 as MDHEN and CDR2 as SYDVKM. This CDR3 spans 15 amino acids. This sample stems from a study of T cell responses to AZD1222 COVID-19 vaccine. The repertoire was sequenced with immunoSEQ multiplex PCR; TCRdb's copy has only in-frame clones and lacks some. The sample contains tens of thousands of clones, roughly 86% of which appear only once. The TCR originated in an adult who received the AZD1222 COVID-19 vaccine. Source: peripheral blood, taken 28 days after the second AZD1222 dose. The chain joins TRBV28 to TRBJ2-3; 11 bases match TRBD2. As DNA, the CDR3 is TGTGCCAGCAGCCAACTAGCGGGAGTGACAGATACGCAGTATTTT. It encodes CASSQLAGVTDTQYF.